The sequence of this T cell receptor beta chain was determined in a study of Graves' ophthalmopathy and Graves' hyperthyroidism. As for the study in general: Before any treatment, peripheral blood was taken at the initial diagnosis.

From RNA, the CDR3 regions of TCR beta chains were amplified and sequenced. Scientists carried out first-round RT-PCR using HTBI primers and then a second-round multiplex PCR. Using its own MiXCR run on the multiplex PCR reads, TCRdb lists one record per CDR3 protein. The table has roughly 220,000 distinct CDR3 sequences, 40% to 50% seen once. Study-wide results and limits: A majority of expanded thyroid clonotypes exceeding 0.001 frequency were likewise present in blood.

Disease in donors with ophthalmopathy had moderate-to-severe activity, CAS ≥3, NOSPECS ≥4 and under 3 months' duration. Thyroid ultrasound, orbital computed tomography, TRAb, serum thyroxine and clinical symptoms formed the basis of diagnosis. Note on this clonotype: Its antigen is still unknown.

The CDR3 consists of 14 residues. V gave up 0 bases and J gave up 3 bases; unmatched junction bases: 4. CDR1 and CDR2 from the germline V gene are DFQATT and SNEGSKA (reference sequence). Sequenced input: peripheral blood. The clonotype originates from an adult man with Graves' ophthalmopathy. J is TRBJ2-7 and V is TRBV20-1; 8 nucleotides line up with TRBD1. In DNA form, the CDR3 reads TGCAGTGCTAGAGAGGGACAGGACATCTACGAGCAGTACTTC. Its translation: CSAREGQDIYEQYF.